This is a list of T cell receptor beta chains from one sample in a study of preoperative IRX-2 immunotherapy in early breast cancer. Sequenced by immunoSEQ multiplex PCR; TCRdb stores in-frame clones only, minus some. The table records about 98,000 clones, 75% to 90% of them present only once. The sample was tumor tissue, taken after IRX-2 immunotherapy. The receptors were gathered from a human donor with breast cancer. Each CDR3 is given with its conserved first and last residue.

CDR3 length,V gene,J gene,CDR3 protein
15,TRBV19,TRBJ2-2,CASSIYTLGAGELFF
16,TRBV19,TRBJ2-1,CASSRGVTKVYNEQFF
15,TRBV11-3,TRBJ1-5,CASSLGEGPNQPQHF
15,TRBV15,TRBJ1-5,CATSREGGSNQPQHF
18,TRBV6-8,TRBJ1-6,CASIPAGHRESTNSPLHF
12,TRBV6-1,TRBJ2-7,CASSEGQDEQYF
14,TRBV18,TRBJ1-5,CASSPEAGDQPQHF
14,TRBV5-1,TRBJ2-2,CASSLKRGAGELFF
15,TRBV4-1,TRBJ2-1,CASSQEAGRGNEQFF
14,TRBV30,TRBJ1-5,CAWSVLAGNQPQHF
14,TRBV30,TRBJ1-4,CACVGTSLNEKLFF
13,TRBV10-2,TRBJ1-1,CASSQTGDTEAFF
13,TRBV22-1,TRBJ1-3,CAGSEFSGNTIYF
14,TRBV6-8,TRBJ2-2,CASSVEANTGELFF
14,TRBV11-3,TRBJ2-3,CASSFRGHTDTQYF
11,TRBV19,TRBJ1-4,CASSGEVKLFF
11,TRBV10-1,TRBJ2-7,CASSGGYEQYF
18,TRBV11-3,TRBJ1-5,CASSLVSAGSIGMQTQHF
14,TRBV7-6,TRBJ1-6,CASSTTWYNSPLHF
17,TRBV6-8,TRBJ2-1,CASSLSRQLLSYNEQFF
16,TRBV6-1,TRBJ1-1,CASSEGWAGGNTEAFF
13,TRBV29-1,TRBJ1-4,CSVGAGGGEKLFF
15,TRBV5-1,TRBJ1-6,CASTTTDPGDSPLHF
17,TRBV28,TRBJ2-3,CASSLGLAGASTDTQYF
19,TRBV18,TRBJ2-1,CASSPPLQEVAGNGNEQFF
17,TRBV1,TRBJ2-2,CASSQVVGGANTGELFF
13,TRBV7-1,TRBJ2-7,CTSSQTGLYEQYF
18,TRBV11-3,TRBJ1-1,CASSLYPWGDTRPPKAFF
13,TRBV29-1,TRBJ1-1,CSARPDPNTEAFF
14,TRBV19,TRBJ2-7,CASSNGGASYEQYF
15,TRBV28,TRBJ1-5,CASSPMTGGNQPQHF
17,TRBV19,TRBJ2-1,CASSVAAQGVLYNEQFF
13,TRBV25-1,TRBJ2-1,CASSESASGPRFF
12,TRBV12-5,TRBJ2-7,CASGLDRYEQYF
15,TRBV6-8,TRBJ1-5,CASIPSSGSRQPQHF
13,TRBV6-8,TRBJ2-2,CASSPRVGGELFF
14,TRBV30,TRBJ1-1,CAWAPGTANTEAFF
17,TRBV6-8,TRBJ1-5,CASSYSGGVGSNQPQHF
13,TRBV28,TRBJ1-2,CASRDRGGYGYTF